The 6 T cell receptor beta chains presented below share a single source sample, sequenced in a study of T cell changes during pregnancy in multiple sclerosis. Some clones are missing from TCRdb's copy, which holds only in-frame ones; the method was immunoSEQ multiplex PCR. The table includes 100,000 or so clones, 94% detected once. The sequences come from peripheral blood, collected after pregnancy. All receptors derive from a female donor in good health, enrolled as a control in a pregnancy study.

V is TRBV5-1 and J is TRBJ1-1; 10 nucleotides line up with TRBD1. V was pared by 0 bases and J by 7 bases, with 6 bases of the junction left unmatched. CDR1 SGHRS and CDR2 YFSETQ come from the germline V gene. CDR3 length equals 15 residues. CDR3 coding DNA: TGCGCCAGCAGCTTGGGCGGGACAGGGGTTAATGAAGCTTTCTTT. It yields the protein CASSLGGTGVNEAFF.

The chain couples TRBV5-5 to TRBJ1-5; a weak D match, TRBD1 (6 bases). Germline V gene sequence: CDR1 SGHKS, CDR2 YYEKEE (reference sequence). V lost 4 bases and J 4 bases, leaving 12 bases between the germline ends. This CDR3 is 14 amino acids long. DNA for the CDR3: TGTGCCAGCAGCAACGGACAGCTTAATCAGCCCCAGCATTTT. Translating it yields CASSNGQLNQPQHF.

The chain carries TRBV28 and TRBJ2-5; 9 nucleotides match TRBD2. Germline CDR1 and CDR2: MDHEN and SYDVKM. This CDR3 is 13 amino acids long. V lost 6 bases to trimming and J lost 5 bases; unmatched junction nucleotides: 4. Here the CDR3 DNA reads TGTGCCAGCAGCATAGCGGGAGTTGAGACCCAGTACTTC. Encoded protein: CASSIAGVETQYF. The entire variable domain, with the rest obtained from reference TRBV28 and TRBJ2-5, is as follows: DVKVTQSSRYLVKRTGEKVFLECVQDMDHENMFWYRQDPGLGLRLIYFSYDVKMKEKGDIPEGYSVSREKKERFSLILESASTNQTSMYLCASSIAGVETQYFGPGTRLLVL.

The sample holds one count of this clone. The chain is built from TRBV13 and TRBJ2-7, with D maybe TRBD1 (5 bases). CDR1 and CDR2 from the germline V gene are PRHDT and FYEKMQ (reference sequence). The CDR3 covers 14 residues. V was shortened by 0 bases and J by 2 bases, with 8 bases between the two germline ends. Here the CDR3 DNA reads TGTGCCAGCAGCTTAGGGCAGGGCCCCTACGAGCAGTACTTC. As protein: CASSLGQGPYEQYF.

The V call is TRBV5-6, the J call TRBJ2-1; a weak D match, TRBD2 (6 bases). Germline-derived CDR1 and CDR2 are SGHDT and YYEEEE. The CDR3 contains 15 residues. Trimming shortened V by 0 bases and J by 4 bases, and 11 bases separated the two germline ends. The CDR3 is CASSLALAIYNEQFF. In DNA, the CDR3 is TGTGCCAGCAGCTTGGCACTAGCAATTTACAATGAGCAGTTCTTC. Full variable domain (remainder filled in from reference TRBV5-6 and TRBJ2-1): DAGVTQSPTHLIKTRGQQVTLRCSPKSGHDTVSWYQQALGQGPQFIFQYYEEEERQRGNFPDRFSGHQFPNYSSELNVNALLLGDSALYLCASSLALAIYNEQFFGPGTRLTVL.

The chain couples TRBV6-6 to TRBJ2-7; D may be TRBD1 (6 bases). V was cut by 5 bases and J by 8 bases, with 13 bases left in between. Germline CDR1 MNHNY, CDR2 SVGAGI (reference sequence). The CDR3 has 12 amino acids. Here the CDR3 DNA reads TGTGCCAGCAGTACATACAGGGCGAAGCAGTACTTC. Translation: CASSTYRAKQYF.